Listed below are T cell receptor beta chains from one sample, sequenced in a study of graft-versus-host responses after intestinal transplantation. The assay was immunoSEQ multiplex PCR, and TCRdb's table has in-frame clones only and misses some. The repertoire holds some 80,000 clones, with around 93% as singletons. For these receptors, no antigen is known. The sequenced sample was unstimulated CD8+ T cells sorted from spleen or lymph node cells, obtained before transplant. Receptor source: a human donor who was the organ donor for an intestinal transplant. CDR3s include the opening cysteine and the closing phenylalanine or tryptophan.

TRBV25-1	TRBJ1-4	CASSEVWQGKEKLFF
TRBV11-2	TRBJ1-3	CASRLPGQGSGNTIYF
TRBV11-2	TRBJ2-7	CASSLSPGGGTRSYEQYF
TRBV4-1	TRBJ2-7	CASSQDRGGGSSYEQYF
TRBV7-2	TRBJ2-1	CASSLTSGNNEQFF
TRBV9	TRBJ2-1	CASSVNPNEQFF
TRBV4-1	TRBJ2-7	CASSQAYGTDSSYEQYF
TRBV27	TRBJ1-5	CASSFSSGGFNQPQHF
TRBV5-6	TRBJ1-3	CASSLAGVSGNTIYF
TRBV19	TRBJ1-2	CASSNGVEGYTF
TRBV13	TRBJ1-3	CASSLNQGGLYTGNTIYF
TRBV27	TRBJ2-7	CASSLSGGLGSYEQYF
TRBV6-5	TRBJ1-3	CASSGGQGTGNTIYF
TRBV10-3	TRBJ2-3	CATGECGGGDTQYF
TRBV5-4	TRBJ1-2	CASSLARGGNFYGYTF
TRBV4-1	TRBJ2-5	CASSQERSPEETQYF
TRBV13	TRBJ1-1	CASSLSGSLKAFF
TRBV27	TRBJ2-5	CASSALPQETQYF
TRBV14	TRBJ1-1	CASTPPGGAAFF
TRBV19	TRBJ2-7	CASSPTSDSYEQYF
TRBV7-3	TRBJ1-3	CASSLMGGPGNTIYF
TRBV4-1	TRBJ2-2	CASSQAAQHTGELFF
TRBV7-9	TRBJ2-1	CASSRRTGNEQFF
TRBV4-1	TRBJ1-1	CASSQAPNTEAFF
TRBV5-1	TRBJ2-1	CASTVGRAGSPGNEQFF
TRBV6-4	TRBJ2-3	CASSYLAGSTDTQYF
TRBV5-5	TRBJ2-7	CASSLAETVYEQYF
TRBV29-1	TRBJ1-1	CSAGQRTEAFF
TRBV30	TRBJ1-5	CAWSAGAHSNQPQHF
TRBV19	TRBJ2-2	CASSLGGVYGGTGELFF
TRBV6-5	TRBJ2-7	CASSLTGTSGLYEQYF
TRBV13	TRBJ2-7	CASSLALEQYF
TRBV2	TRBJ2-1	CASSGGRMTYNEQFF
TRBV6-5	TRBJ2-1	CASSLTSGVYNEQFF
TRBV29-1	TRBJ2-1	CSAGTSELSEQFF
TRBV5-4	TRBJ2-7	CASSSPMAVEQYF
TRBV11-2	TRBJ2-5	CASSFRRWGDQETQYF
TRBV2	TRBJ2-5	CASSEAQHPETQYF
TRBV27	TRBJ1-1	CASSSRKQTEAFF
TRBV7-9	TRBJ1-2	CASSLDTSRGPYGYTF
TRBV27	TRBJ2-7	CASSVQATGYEQYF
TRBV5-5	TRBJ2-3	CASSSPGTTVADTQYF
TRBV7-9	TRBJ2-2	CASSSFTGELFF
TRBV7-9	TRBJ2-7	CASSPTGVYEQYF
TRBV10-2	TRBJ1-1	CASSLGTEAFF
TRBV5-5	TRBJ2-7	CASSLNPGTEDYEQYF
TRBV30	TRBJ2-5	CAWRPGLAGGGGETQYF
TRBV5-1	TRBJ1-1	CASSLWGQGHTEAFF
TRBV19	TRBJ1-5	CASSPGTGENQPQHF
TRBV28	TRBJ2-7	CASSLSLHGPLWYEQYF
TRBV4-1	TRBJ1-2	CASSQVMAGKGGYTF
TRBV10-3	TRBJ2-1	CAISETAGAYNEQFF
TRBV7-8	TRBJ2-7	CASSLGADHSNYEQYF
TRBV19	TRBJ1-2	CASTTANYGYTF
TRBV5-4	TRBJ2-7	CASSRQGNEQYF